The 32 T cell receptor beta chains reported below all come from one sample, sequenced in a study of blood T cell repertoires in COVID-19. TCRdb's table, derived via immunoSEQ multiplex PCR, lists solely in-frame clones and lacks some. The sample yields under 25,000 clones, approximately 88% seen once. Sequencing was performed on peripheral blood. These receptors came from a human donor in a cohort sampled during active COVID-19.

This clone is a singleton in its sample. V and J are TRBV14 and TRBJ2-1; TRBD2 aligns across 8 bases. Germline CDR1 SGHDN, CDR2 FVKESK. The CDR3 spans 16 residues. The V gene end was trimmed by 4 bases and the J gene end by 5 bases; junction bases not matched to a gene: 10. Here the CDR3 reads CASSPRAGAIHNEQFF. The CDR3 coding sequence is TGTGCCAGCAGCCCCAGAGCGGGAGCCATCCACAATGAGCAGTTCTTC.

This sequence joins TRBV13 and TRBJ1-5; no reliable D call. Trimming took off 3 bases at V and 4 bases at J, with 4 bases between the two ends. Germline loops: CDR1 PRHDT, CDR2 FYEKMQ (reference sequence). The CDR3 has 12 amino acids. This CDR3 is CASSFQNQPQHF. The CDR3 region has the DNA TGTGCCAGCAGCTTCCAAAATCAGCCCCAGCATTTT.

The CDR3 is CASSFWSTNTEAFF. CDR3 bases: TGTGCCAGCAGTTTTTGGAGTACCAACACTGAAGCTTTCTTT. This chain uses TRBV28 with TRBJ1-1; D is unclear. V lost 3 bases and J 2 bases, leaving 10 bases between the germline ends. Germline V lookup: CDR1 MDHEN, CDR2 SYDVKM. The CDR3 covers 14 residues.

The chain recombines TRBV19 with TRBJ1-5, with D maybe TRBD1 (5 bases). CDR1 LNHDA and CDR2 SQIVND come from the germline V gene (reference sequence). The CDR3 spans 15 residues. The germline V and J ends were trimmed by 7 bases and 1 base, with 14 bases remaining between them. CDR3 amino acids: CASNTGRMSNQPQHF. The CDR3 DNA is TGTGCCAGTAACACAGGTAGAATGAGCAATCAGCCCCAGCATTTT.

The genes are TRBV27 and TRBJ2-3; no definite D call. CDR1 and CDR2 (germline): MNHEY, SMNVEV (reference sequence). Trimming removed 2 bases at V and 2 bases at J, with 8 bases between. This CDR3 comprises 14 residues. CDR3 in DNA: TGTGCCAGCAGTTTAGGCATATTCACAGATACGCAGTATTTT. It specifies CASSLGIFTDTQYF.

This rearrangement joins TRBV21-1 to TRBJ2-2; TRBD1, the table's D call, was not compared with the DNA. TRBV21-1 is classified as a pseudogene. CDR3 length equals 17 residues. CDR3 loop: CASSLWRGTGYTGELFF. The CDR3 coding sequence is TGTGCCAGCAGCCTCTGGCGTGGGACAGGGTACACCGGGGAGCTGTTTTTT.

This chain connects TRBV5-1 to TRBJ2-5; 9 bases fit TRBD1. Per germline, CDR1 SGHRS and CDR2 YFSETQ. The CDR3 has 13 residues. J lost 4 bases, V lost 4 bases, and 2 bases had no gene match. The CDR3 region is CASSTGGGETQYF. DNA for the CDR3: TGCGCCAGCAGCACAGGGGGCGGAGAGACCCAGTACTTC.

The chain recombines TRBV28 with TRBJ2-7, with D possibly matching TRBD2 (5 bases). The CDR3 is made up of 11 amino acids. Germline CDR1 and CDR2: MDHEN and SYDVKM. V lost 11 bases, J lost 2 bases, and 10 bases lay in between. The CDR3 reads CAAGRAYEQYF. The CDR3 bases are TGTGCCGCGGGTAGGGCCTACGAGCAGTACTTC.

The chain recombines TRBV28 with TRBJ1-1; 7 bases agree with TRBD1. The CDR3 length is 18 residues. V shed 0 bases, J shed 10 bases, and the junction held 20 bases outside the gene matches. Germline lookup yields CDR1 MDHEN and CDR2 SYDVKM. The CDR3 loop reads CASSLWRAGGRSGNGAFF. CDR3 nucleotide sequence: TGTGCCAGCAGTTTATGGCGGGCAGGGGGACGGTCGGGGAATGGAGCTTTCTTT. Using reference TRBV28 and TRBJ1-1 for the parts outside the CDR3, the full variable domain is DVKVTQSSRYLVKRTGEKVFLECVQDMDHENMFWYRQDPGLGLRLIYFSYDVKMKEKGDIPEGYSVSREKKERFSLILESASTNQTSMYLCASSLWRAGGRSGNGAFFGQGTRLTVV.

This clone was seen a single time. The chain has TRBV2 and TRBJ2-2; TRBD2 aligns across 9 bases. With V trimmed by 4 bases and J by 4 bases, 7 bases remained unmatched. CDR1 and CDR2 from the germline V gene are SNHLY and FYNNEI. The CDR3 has 16 amino acids. CDR3 loop: CASSGVSGRGTGELFF. The CDR3 DNA is TGTGCCAGCAGTGGGGTTAGCGGGAGAGGCACCGGGGAGCTGTTTTTT.

The J gene is TRBJ2-3, the V gene TRBV12-5; 10 bases are shared with TRBD2. Germline CDR1 and CDR2: LGHNT and FRNRAP. V shed 6 bases, J shed 4 bases, and the junction held 4 bases outside the gene matches. The CDR3 spans 14 residues. Here the CDR3 reads CASGPGLAADTQYF. Here the CDR3 DNA reads TGTGCTAGTGGCCCTGGACTAGCGGCAGATACGCAGTATTTT.

The chain couples TRBV10-1 to TRBJ2-7; D gene unclear. The CDR3 runs 12 residues. The ends were cut back, 6 bases at V and 0 bases at J, with 6 bases in the middle. The V gene's germline CDR1 is WNHNN and CDR2 SYGVQD (reference sequence). CDR3 DNA: TGCGCCAGCAGCCTTAGCTCCTACGAGCAGTACTTC. Encoded protein: CASSLSSYEQYF.

V gene TRBV30 combines with J gene TRBJ2-7, with D unclear. Trimming left V 0 bases short and J 3 bases short, with 6 bases between. The germline V gene has CDR1 GTSNPN and CDR2 SVGIG (reference sequence). This CDR3 is 12 amino acids long. This CDR3 reads CAWSVAFYEQYF. The CDR3 bases are TGTGCCTGGAGTGTAGCGTTCTACGAGCAGTACTTC.

The chain recombines TRBV11-2 with TRBJ1-2; D is possibly TRBD1 (5 bases). Per the germline V gene, CDR1 is SGHAT and CDR2 is FQNNGV. This CDR3 contains 16 residues. Deletions cut 1 base from V and 8 bases from J, with 20 bases between. CDR3 amino acids: CASSLAFQGIVGGYTF. The CDR3 DNA reads TGTGCCAGCAGCTTAGCATTCCAGGGTATAGTGGGCGGCTACACCTTC.

The genes are TRBV4-1 and TRBJ2-1; 9 bases match TRBD2. Trimming cost V 4 bases and J 3 bases; bases outside gene matches: 13. This CDR3 is 18 amino acids long. CDR1 and CDR2 (germline): MGHRA, YSYEKL. DNA of the CDR3: TGCGCCAGCAGCCCCCACCCGACTAGCGGAGGGAACTACAATGAGCAGTTCTTC. It specifies CASSPHPTSGGNYNEQFF.

This clone was detected once. The V and J genes are TRBV19 and TRBJ2-7, with TRBD1 matching over 7 bases. V lost 5 bases, J lost 1 base, and 8 bases stayed unmatched. The CDR3 is 15 residues long. Per germline, CDR1 LNHDA and CDR2 SQIVND (reference sequence). CDR3 coding DNA: TGTGCCAGTAGTCCCGCAGACAGGGAGTCCTACGAGCAGTACTTC. Amino acid sequence: CASSPADRESYEQYF.

This clone turned up a few times. The V gene is TRBV28, the J gene TRBJ1-1; D might be TRBD1 (6 bases). Germline V lookup: CDR1 MDHEN, CDR2 SYDVKM. Deletions cut 7 bases from V and 3 bases from J, with 18 bases between. This CDR3 is 15 amino acids long. CDR3 DNA sequence: TGTGCCAGCAACCATTTTACAGGGATGCACACTGAAGCTTTCTTT. Amino acid sequence: CASNHFTGMHTEAFF.

This clone was seen once. J is TRBJ1-3 and V is TRBV28; a possible D gene is TRBD1 (6 bases). The CDR3 covers 15 residues. The V gene's germline CDR1 is MDHEN and CDR2 SYDVKM. V was pared by 2 bases and J by 4 bases, with 12 bases between. The CDR3 loop reads CASSLLGARGNTIYF. CDR3 nucleotides: TGTGCCAGCAGTTTACTGGGGGCGCGAGGAAACACCATATATTTT.

The chain is built from TRBV2 and TRBJ1-5; TRBD1 is a possible D gene (6 bases). This CDR3 region has 12 residues. Germline V gives CDR1 SNHLY, CDR2 FYNNEI. V was pared by 5 bases and J by 7 bases, with 9 bases between. The CDR3 reads CASSPRGQPQHF. The CDR3, as DNA: TGTGCCAGCAGTCCCAGGGGACAGCCCCAGCATTTT.

This clone is labeled as medium-sized (0.01 to 0.1%). The chain uses TRBV6-6 and TRBJ2-7, with 10 bases aligning to TRBD2. CDR1 is MNHNY, CDR2 SVGAGI, per germline (reference sequence). J lost 3 bases, V lost 2 bases, and 1 base had no gene match. The CDR3 is made up of 14 amino acids. The CDR3 sequence is CASSYRTSGYEQYF. In nucleotides, the CDR3 is TGTGCCAGCAGTTACAGGACTAGCGGCTACGAGCAGTACTTC.

V is TRBV6-1 and J is TRBJ1-4, with D unresolved. This CDR3 has 13 amino acids. Germline V gene sequence: CDR1 MNHNS, CDR2 SASEGT. Between the trimmed V and J ends, which lost 2 bases and 5 bases, there was a span of 6 bases. DNA of the CDR3: TGTGCCAGCAGTGAACGGGAGAATGAAAAACTGTTTTTT. Translated, it gives CASSERENEKLFF.

V is TRBV18 and J is TRBJ1-2; possibly TRBD1 for D (5 bases). This CDR3 has 13 residues. Germline CDR1 KGHSH, CDR2 LQKENI. The germline V and J ends were trimmed by 2 bases and 10 bases, with 14 bases remaining between them. The CDR3 DNA sequence: TGTGCCAGCTCACCAGTAACGGACAAGTCCTACACCTTC. Translation: CASSPVTDKSYTF. Full variable domain (outside the CDR3, taken from reference TRBV18 and TRBJ1-2): NAGVMQNPRHLVRRRGQEARLRCSPMKGHSHVYWYRQLPEEGLKFMVYLQKENIIDESGMPKERFSAEFPKEGPSILRIQQVVRGDSAAYFCASSPVTDKSYTFGSGTRLTVV.

Notes on this clone: The junction departs from germline at one end; a sequencing error may be responsible. V gene TRBV19 combines with J gene TRBJ2-3; 7 bases are shared with TRBD2. The CDR3 totals 11 residues. Germline loops: CDR1 LNHDA, CDR2 SQIVND (reference sequence). The CDR3 coding sequence is TGTGCCAGTAGTAGGGACTACGGGCTGAATTTT. It encodes CASSRDYGLNF.

The chain couples TRBV14 to TRBJ2-2; D uncertain. The CDR3 is made up of 13 amino acids. Germline V lookup: CDR1 SGHDN, CDR2 FVKESK. V was shortened by 0 bases and J by 7 bases, with 6 bases between the two germline ends. The CDR3 nucleotides read TGTGCCAGCAGCCAAGATCTTAACGGGGAGCTGTTTTTT. This translates into CASSQDLNGELFF.

CDR3 nucleotides: TGTGCCAGCAGCGCCCTTCCAGGGGGCCCCACAGATACGCAGTATTTT. Translated, it gives CASSALPGGPTDTQYF. This chain links TRBV9 with TRBJ2-3, with 8 bases fitting TRBD1. V trimming: 3 bases; J trimming: 2 bases; junction bases outside the gene matches: 8. The CDR3 totals 16 residues. Germline V CDR1 and CDR2: SGDLS, YYNGEE.

The chain carries TRBV9 and TRBJ1-2; 7 bases align to TRBD1. J gave up 3 bases and V 0 bases, and 2 bases lay outside the gene matches. The CDR3 consists of 14 residues. CDR1 and CDR2 from the germline V gene are SGDLS and YYNGEE. This CDR3 is CASSVAQGDYGYTF. The CDR3 coding sequence is TGTGCCAGCAGCGTAGCTCAGGGGGACTATGGCTACACCTTC.

The chain recombines TRBV11-2 with TRBJ1-4, with 9 bases fitting TRBD1. CDR3 length: 14 residues. The trim removed 5 bases at V and 8 bases at J, leaving 6 bases unmatched. Looked up from germline, CDR1 is SGHAT and CDR2 is FQNNGV. CDR3 nucleotide sequence: TGTGCCAGCAGCCCGGACAGGGGCTGGGAAAAACTGTTTTTT. Amino acids: CASSPDRGWEKLFF. The entire variable domain, with the rest obtained from reference TRBV11-2 and TRBJ1-4, is as follows: EAGVAQSPRYKIIEKRQSVAFWCNPISGHATLYWYQQILGQGPKLLIQFQNNGVVDDSQLPKDRFSAERLKGVDSTLKIQPAKLEDSAVYLCASSPDRGWEKLFFGSGTQLSVL.

The J gene is TRBJ2-5, the V gene TRBV10-1, with unresolved D. Trimming shortened V by 2 bases and J by 3 bases, and 7 bases separated the two germline ends. Germline lookup yields CDR1 WNHNN and CDR2 SYGVQD (reference sequence). The CDR3 totals 13 residues. The CDR3 loop reads CASSELNEETQYF. CDR3 nucleotide sequence: TGCGCCAGCAGTGAGCTAAACGAAGAGACCCAGTACTTC.

The chain is built from TRBV19 and TRBJ1-1; possible D gene TRBD1, 5 bases. V dropped 9 bases and J dropped 4 bases, with 24 bases sitting between them. Germline values: CDR1 LNHDA, CDR2 SQIVND (reference sequence). The CDR3 contains 16 residues. The CDR3 DNA sequence: TGTGCCAGCGCCCCCCCCTCGGGGGGACGTCGCACTGAAGCTTTCTTT. It translates to CASAPPSGGRRTEAFF.

V and J are TRBV27 and TRBJ1-4, with TRBD1 as a possible D gene (5 bases). The CDR3 covers 16 residues. V gave up 2 bases and J gave up 0 bases, with 10 bases separating them. Germline V lookup: CDR1 MNHEY, CDR2 SMNVEV (reference sequence). CDR3 nucleotide sequence: TGTGCCAGCAGTTTAACGCAGGGTTCAACTAATGAAAAACTGTTTTTT. This gives the protein CASSLTQGSTNEKLFF.

This clone has only one observation. The chain employs TRBV10-3 and TRBJ1-5; D possibly corresponds to TRBD1 (5 bases). The CDR3 runs 15 residues. V was pared by 4 bases and J by 0 bases, with 10 bases between. Germline CDR1 ENHRY, CDR2 SYGVKD. CDR3 residues: CAISADINSNQPQHF. DNA of the CDR3: TGTGCCATCAGTGCGGACATTAATAGCAATCAGCCCCAGCATTTT.

V gene TRBV9 combines with J gene TRBJ2-2; D remains unclear. The CDR3 consists of 15 residues. V was clipped by 2 bases and J by 1 base, with 9 bases between them. CDR1 and CDR2 (germline): SGDLS, YYNGEE. The CDR3 sequence is CASSVTQVNTGELFF. In DNA form, the CDR3 reads TGTGCCAGCAGCGTTACGCAGGTGAACACCGGGGAGCTGTTTTTT.